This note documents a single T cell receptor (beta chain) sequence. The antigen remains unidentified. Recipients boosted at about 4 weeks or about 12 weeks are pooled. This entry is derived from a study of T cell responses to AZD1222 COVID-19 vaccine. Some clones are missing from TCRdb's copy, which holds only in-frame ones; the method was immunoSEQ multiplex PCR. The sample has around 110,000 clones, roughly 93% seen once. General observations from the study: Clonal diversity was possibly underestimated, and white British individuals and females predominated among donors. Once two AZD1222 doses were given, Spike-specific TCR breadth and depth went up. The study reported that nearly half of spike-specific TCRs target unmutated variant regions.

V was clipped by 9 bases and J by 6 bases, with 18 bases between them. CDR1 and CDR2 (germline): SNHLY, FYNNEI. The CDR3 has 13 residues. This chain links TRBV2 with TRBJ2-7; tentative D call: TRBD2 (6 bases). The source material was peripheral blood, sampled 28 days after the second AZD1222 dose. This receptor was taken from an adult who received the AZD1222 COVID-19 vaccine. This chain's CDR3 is CASGARLGVEQYF. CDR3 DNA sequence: TGTGCCAGTGGGGCGAGACTAGGTGTCGAGCAGTACTTC.